These 31 T cell receptor beta chains came from one sample sequenced in a study of T cell changes during pregnancy in multiple sclerosis. Sequenced by immunoSEQ multiplex PCR; TCRdb stores in-frame clones only, minus some. This table has about 75,000 clones, roughly 90% appearing once. Source: peripheral blood, taken in the first trimester of pregnancy. These receptors originate from a female donor in good health, enrolled as a control in a pregnancy study.

The chain carries TRBV27 and TRBJ1-5; maybe TRBD1 (6 bases). Trimming cost V 0 bases and J 8 bases, with 17 bases left between them. This CDR3 has 16 amino acids. CDR1 and CDR2 from the germline V gene are MNHEY and SMNVEV (reference sequence). The CDR3 nucleotides read TGTGCCAGCAGTTTATCGCAGGGGCCGTTAGGGAAGCCCCAGCATTTT. Its protein is CASSLSQGPLGKPQHF.

The rearrangement links TRBV6-5 to TRBJ2-7, with 12 nucleotides matching TRBD2. Germline V gene data show CDR1 as MNHEY and CDR2 as SVGAGI. Germline trimming cut 4 bases from V and 8 bases from J; bases unmatched to any gene: 12. CDR3 length equals 16 residues. CDR3 loop: CASSLTSGRGGLKQYF. The CDR3, as DNA: TGTGCCAGCAGTTTGACTAGCGGGAGAGGGGGTTTGAAGCAGTACTTC.

V and J are TRBV28 and TRBJ1-1; 12 nucleotides align to TRBD1. The CDR3 is 16 residues long. After removal of 8 bases from V and 1 base from J, the junction contained 8 bases not matched to a gene. Germline V gives CDR1 MDHEN, CDR2 SYDVKM. CDR3 protein: CASPPGQGARNTEAFF. The CDR3 DNA sequence: TGTGCCAGCCCCCCGGGACAGGGGGCGAGGAACACTGAAGCTTTCTTT.

The V call is TRBV18, the J call TRBJ1-1; D is ambiguous. The CDR3 consists of 14 residues. The ends were cut back, 5 bases at V and 1 base at J, with 11 bases in the middle. Germline lookup yields CDR1 KGHSH and CDR2 LQKENI. CDR3: CASSGILANTEAFF. CDR3 nucleotide sequence: TGTGCCAGCTCAGGTATCCTGGCGAACACTGAAGCTTTCTTT.

This chain uses TRBV7-6 with TRBJ2-7; tentative D call: TRBD1 (5 bases). The CDR3 sequence is 14 residues long. The germline V and J ends were trimmed by 3 bases and 5 bases, with 14 bases remaining between them. Germline CDR1 reads SGHVS; CDR2 reads FNYEAQ. The CDR3 sequence: CASSLAQGIHEQYF. The CDR3 coding sequence is TGTGCCAGCAGCTTGGCGCAGGGTATCCACGAGCAGTACTTC.

The chain joins TRBV30 to TRBJ2-7, with a tentative D call TRBD2 (7 bases). CDR3 size: 13 residues. The V gene's germline CDR1 is GTSNPN and CDR2 SVGIG (reference sequence). V lost 3 bases and J lost 3, with 12 bases in between. CDR3 sequence reads: CAWSPGGRYEQYF. The CDR3 region has the DNA TGTGCCTGGAGCCCCGGGGGGCGCTACGAGCAGTACTTC.

The chain is built from TRBV28 and TRBJ1-5, with a weak D call TRBD1 (6 bases). V was trimmed by 3 bases and J by 7 bases, leaving 13 bases between them. The CDR3 spans 14 residues. Germline assignment: CDR1 MDHEN and CDR2 SYDVKM. The CDR3 DNA sequence: TGTGCCAGCAGTTTTGGTGAGGGGGGGCAGCCCCAGCATTTT. Translated, it gives CASSFGEGGQPQHF.

The chain has TRBV6-4 and TRBJ2-3; TRBD2 matches at 10 bases. CDR3 length equals 15 residues. Germline values: CDR1 MRHNA, CDR2 SNTAGT. J gave up 3 bases and V 4 bases, and 4 bases lay outside the gene matches. This CDR3 reads CASSASGGATDTQYF. The CDR3, as DNA: TGTGCCAGCAGTGCAAGCGGGGGGGCGACAGATACGCAGTATTTT.

This sequence joins TRBV5-4 and TRBJ1-2; 9 positions match TRBD1. CDR1 and CDR2 from the germline V gene are SGHNT and YYREEE (reference sequence). J gave up 7 bases and V 0 bases, and 1 base lay outside the gene matches. This CDR3 has 13 amino acids. CDR3 loop: CASSLETGGGYTF. The CDR3 coding sequence is TGTGCCAGCAGCTTGGAGACAGGGGGTGGCTACACCTTC.

The chain carries TRBV7-2 and TRBJ2-5, with 7 bases aligning to TRBD1. CDR1 and CDR2 from the germline V gene are SGHTA and FQGNSA. V shed 7 bases, J shed 4 bases, and the junction held 15 bases outside the gene matches. This CDR3 comprises 16 residues. The CDR3 reads CASTLSRQGMGETQYF. CDR3 coding DNA: TGTGCCAGCACCCTCAGCAGACAGGGAATGGGAGAGACCCAGTACTTC.

The chain has TRBV11-3 and TRBJ2-3; D not resolved. The CDR3 is made up of 14 amino acids. Looked up from germline, CDR1 is SGHNT and CDR2 is YENEEA. V lost 1 base to trimming and J lost 7 bases, with 12 bases between them. The CDR3 loop is CASSLGASTYTQYF. The CDR3 region has the DNA TGTGCCAGCAGCTTAGGCGCCTCGACTTATACGCAGTATTTT.

V is TRBV6-1 and J is TRBJ1-6, with TRBD1 matching 11 bases. Germline trimming cut 3 bases from V and 5 bases from J; bases unmatched to any gene: 6. CDR3 size: 17 residues. The germline V gene has CDR1 MNHNS and CDR2 SASEGT. The CDR3 sequence: CASSDWRTGGDNSPLHF. The CDR3 DNA reads as TGTGCCAGCAGTGACTGGCGGACAGGGGGCGATAATTCACCCCTCCACTTT.

The rearrangement uses TRBV4-3 and TRBJ1-4; 7 bases align to TRBD1. After removal of 0 bases from V and 7 bases from J, the junction contained 8 bases not matched to a gene. Germline CDR1 reads LGHNA; CDR2 reads YSLEER. This CDR3 has 16 amino acids. The CDR3 sequence is CASSQDQFQGVEKLFF. Written as DNA, the CDR3 is TGCGCCAGCAGCCAAGATCAATTTCAGGGGGTTGAAAAACTGTTTTTT.

The chain joins TRBV6-1 to TRBJ2-2; no reliable D call. CDR3 size: 13 residues. The germline CDR1 and CDR2 sequences are MNHNS and SASEGT. Trimming took off 2 bases at V and 7 bases at J, with 8 bases between the two ends. The CDR3 spells CASSESENGELFF. In DNA form, the CDR3 reads TGTGCCAGCAGTGAATCGGAGAACGGGGAGCTGTTTTTT.

This clone was observed a single time. In nucleotides, the CDR3 is TGTGCCAGCAGCTCCACTAGCGGCCACAATGAGCAGTTCTTC. Translation gives CASSSTSGHNEQFF. The chain combines TRBV7-8 with TRBJ2-1; 8 bases are a match to TRBD2. Germline V lookup: CDR1 SGHVS, CDR2 FQNEAQ. Losses at the gene ends were 4 bases for V and 5 bases for J; bases not matched to a gene: 4. The CDR3 sequence is 14 residues long.

This clone was found a few times. This chain connects TRBV9 to TRBJ1-3, with 7 positions matching TRBD1. The V segment lost 4 bases and the J segment 4 bases; nucleotides outside the gene matches: 11. Germline V gene sequence: CDR1 SGDLS, CDR2 YYNGEE. CDR3 length equals 16 residues. CDR3 coding DNA: TGTGCCAGCAGCCACCGGGACAGTTTTTCAGGAAACACCATATATTTT. Translated: CASSHRDSFSGNTIYF.

V gene TRBV5-1 combines with J gene TRBJ2-1; 7 bases align to TRBD1. Looked up from germline, CDR1 is SGHRS and CDR2 is YFSETQ. The CDR3 consists of 15 residues. V trimming: 1 base; J trimming: 5 bases; junction bases outside the gene matches: 6. The CDR3 nucleotides are TGCGCCAGCAGCTTGTCTACAGGGGTCGACAATGAGCAGTTCTTC. It codes for CASSLSTGVDNEQFF.

This chain connects TRBV6-6 to TRBJ2-5, with a weak D call TRBD2 (6 bases). Germline loops: CDR1 MNHNY, CDR2 SVGAGI (reference sequence). The CDR3 length is 15 residues. The germline V and J ends were trimmed by 4 bases and 4 bases, with 16 bases remaining between them. Here the CDR3 reads CASSSPQVGGETQYF. Here the CDR3 DNA reads TGTGCCAGCAGTTCCCCTCAGGTGGGGGGAGAGACCCAGTACTTC.

This chain connects TRBV9 to TRBJ2-3; 7 bases align to TRBD2. The CDR3 is 15 amino acids. Trimming removed 3 bases from V and 0 bases from J; junction bases left unmatched: 4. Germline V gene lookup returns CDR1 SGDLS and CDR2 YYNGEE. The CDR3 sequence is CASSASGTSTDTQYF. As DNA, the CDR3 is TGTGCCAGCAGCGCTAGCGGCACTAGCACAGATACGCAGTATTTT.

This chain uses TRBV2 with TRBJ2-5; 10 nucleotides match TRBD2. Trimming at V came to 4 bases and at J to 4 bases, leaving 15 bases not matched to a gene. This CDR3 has 18 amino acids. The germline gives CDR1 SNHLY, CDR2 FYNNEI. The CDR3 sequence is CASSGLRASGRGGETQYF. The CDR3 DNA sequence: TGTGCCAGCAGTGGTCTCAGAGCTAGCGGGAGAGGTGGAGAGACCCAGTACTTC. Drawing the rest from reference TRBV2 and TRBJ2-5, the complete variable domain is EPEVTQTPSHQVTQMGQEVILRCVPISNHLYFYWYRQILGQKVEFLVSFYNNEISEKSEIFDDQFSVERPDGSNFTLKIRSTKLEDSAMYFCASSGLRASGRGGETQYFGPGTRLLVL.

This chain joins TRBV7-8 and TRBJ2-1; 10 nucleotides match TRBD2. Germline V gene sequence: CDR1 SGHVS, CDR2 FQNEAQ. This CDR3 is 16 amino acids long. The J segment lost 2 bases and the V segment lost 2 bases, leaving 3 bases of the junction unmatched. CDR3 amino acids: CASSLTLAGAYNEQFF. The CDR3 nucleotides are TGTGCCAGCAGCTTAACCCTAGCGGGGGCCTACAATGAGCAGTTCTTC.

V is TRBV25-1 and J is TRBJ1-2; D is ambiguous. Germline CDR1 reads MGHDK; CDR2 reads SYGVNS. With 8 bases removed from V and 8 bases from J, the gap between germline ends came to 15 bases. This CDR3 spans 12 amino acids. The CDR3 DNA reads TGTGCCAGCTCCGAAAGCCCGGGGGGCTACACCTTC. As protein: CASSESPGGYTF.

The genes are TRBV29-1 and TRBJ2-5, with a tentative D call TRBD2 (6 bases). Trimming took 4 bases from V and 3 from J, leaving 18 bases between them. The CDR3 runs 15 residues. The V gene's germline CDR1 is SQVTM and CDR2 ANQGSEA. DNA for the CDR3: TGCAGCGTTGTTCATCTTGAGGGACTCGAAGAGACCCAGTACTTC. This translates into CSVVHLEGLEETQYF. Filled out from reference TRBV29-1 and TRBJ2-5, the complete variable domain reads SAVISQKPSRDICQRGTSLTIQCQVDSQVTMMFWYRQQPGQSLTLIATANQGSEATYESGFVIDKFPISRPNLTFSTLTVSNMSPEDSSIYLCSVVHLEGLEETQYFGPGTRLLVL.

The chain employs TRBV7-8 and TRBJ2-5, with 7 bases aligning to TRBD1. The CDR3 loop spans 13 amino acids. Germline-derived CDR1 and CDR2 are SGHVS and FQNEAQ. V gave up 5 bases and J gave up 5 bases; unmatched junction bases: 5. CDR3 protein: CASSATGEETQYF. The CDR3 nucleotides read TGTGCCAGCAGCGCCACAGGGGAGGAGACCCAGTACTTC. Combining the CDR3 with reference TRBV7-8 and TRBJ2-5 gives the whole variable domain GAGVSQSPRYKVAKRGQDVALRCDPISGHVSLFWYQQALGQGPEFLTYFQNEAQLDKSGLPSDRFFAERPEGSVSTLKIQRTQQEDSAVYLCASSATGEETQYFGPGTRLLVL.

The chain links TRBV5-1 to TRBJ2-7; 8 bases align to TRBD1. The germline CDR1 and CDR2 sequences are SGHRS and YFSETQ. The CDR3 extends over 13 amino acids. V gave up 3 bases and J gave up 3 bases; unmatched junction bases: 2. CDR3 protein: CASSSGQDYEQYF. Written as DNA, the CDR3 is TGCGCCAGCAGCTCGGGACAGGACTACGAGCAGTACTTC.

The chain links TRBV9 to TRBJ2-7, with D possibly TRBD2 on 5 matching bases. Between the trimmed V and J ends, which lost 0 bases and 3 bases, there was a span of 10 bases. Germline CDR1 is SGDLS and CDR2 is YYNGEE. This CDR3 is 14 amino acids long. The CDR3 region has the DNA TGTGCCAGCAGCGTAGCTACGGGAAACTACGAGCAGTACTTC. This encodes CASSVATGNYEQYF.

The chain has TRBV5-1 and TRBJ2-3; 15 positions agree with TRBD2. CDR3 size: 18 residues. After removal of 3 bases from V and 2 bases from J, the junction contained 7 bases not matched to a gene. Germline loops: CDR1 SGHRS, CDR2 YFSETQ. This CDR3 is CASSSTRTSGGATDTQYF. As DNA, the CDR3 is TGCGCCAGCAGCTCGACAAGGACTAGCGGGGGGGCCACAGATACGCAGTATTTT.

This rearrangement joins TRBV19 to TRBJ2-7, with a weak D call TRBD1 (6 bases). CDR1 LNHDA and CDR2 SQIVND come from the germline V gene (reference sequence). The CDR3 consists of 17 residues. V lost 5 bases, J lost 0 bases, and 20 bases lay in between. CDR3: CASSRGTPSRGSYEQYF. The CDR3 region has the DNA TGTGCCAGTAGTCGGGGCACCCCCTCCAGGGGCTCCTACGAGCAGTACTTC.

This clone came up once. V gene TRBV7-2 combines with J gene TRBJ2-3, with 9 nucleotides matching TRBD2. Losses at the gene ends were 5 bases for V and 5 bases for J; bases not matched to a gene: 17. This CDR3 region has 18 residues. In germline, CDR1 is SGHTA, CDR2 FQGNSA. CDR3 sequence (DNA): TGTGCCAGCAGCCGAACCGACTGGGCGGGGGGGCGCGGAGATACGCAGTATTTT. This codes for CASSRTDWAGGRGDTQYF.

The rearrangement uses TRBV6-4 and TRBJ2-3; 7 positions match TRBD2. CDR1 and CDR2 from the germline V gene are MRHNA and SNTAGT. With 4 bases clipped from V and 1 base from J, the junction kept 5 bases outside the gene matches. The CDR3 is 15 residues long. The CDR3 sequence: CASSAGLGGTDTQYF. CDR3 bases: TGTGCCAGCAGTGCTGGACTAGGGGGCACAGATACGCAGTATTTT.

This chain connects TRBV5-6 to TRBJ1-2; possible D gene TRBD1, 5 bases. The ends were cut back, 0 bases at V and 4 bases at J, with 13 bases in the middle. This CDR3 is 15 amino acids long. Per the germline V gene, CDR1 is SGHDT and CDR2 is YYEEEE. The CDR3 region is CASSLAYRQPYGYTF. The CDR3, as DNA: TGTGCCAGCAGCTTGGCCTATCGACAGCCCTATGGCTACACCTTC. Full variable domain (remainder filled in from reference TRBV5-6 and TRBJ1-2): DAGVTQSPTHLIKTRGQQVTLRCSPKSGHDTVSWYQQALGQGPQFIFQYYEEEERQRGNFPDRFSGHQFPNYSSELNVNALLLGDSALYLCASSLAYRQPYGYTFGSGTRLTVV.